This T cell receptor beta chain derives from a study of T cell changes during pregnancy in multiple sclerosis. Produced via immunoSEQ multiplex PCR; TCRdb's table is partial and in-frame only. The sample shows more than 40,000 clones, about 94% of them seen only once. This clone was picked up one time. This sequence originates from a female donor with multiple sclerosis, enrolled in a pregnancy study. This specimen was CD8+ T cells from peripheral blood mononuclear cells, taken in the first trimester of pregnancy.

The CDR3 nucleotides read TGTGCCAGCAGTTACGGGGACAGGGGTCAGCCCCAGCATTTT. Translated: CASSYGDRGQPQHF. The rearrangement links TRBV6-6 to TRBJ1-5; the match to TRBD1 covers 10 bases. V trimming: 2 bases; J trimming: 6 bases; junction bases outside the gene matches: 1. Germline V CDR1 and CDR2: MNHNY, SVGAGI (reference sequence). This CDR3 has 14 residues.